These 12 T cell receptor beta chains came from one sample sequenced in a study of T-cell reconstitution after alpha-beta-depleted transplantation in children. Molecular barcoding with unique molecular identifiers was used for the TCRbeta library. Each CDR3 protein gets one entry after TCRdb re-called the PCR reads with MiXCR. Among about 980,000 distinct CDR3 sequences listed, roughly 29% were seen once. Sequencing used PBMCs, mostly from graft donor cells, obtained 360 days after TCRalphabeta/CD19-depleted stem cell transplant. The receptors derive from a boy younger than two who had a stem cell transplant for SCID, so the T cells may come from the graft donor.

This clonotype was detected a few times. V and J are TRBV5-5 and TRBJ2-1; D remains ambiguous. Between the trimmed V and J ends, which lost 0 bases and 5 bases, there was a span of 9 bases. The CDR3 is 14 amino acids. Germline CDR1 SGHKS, CDR2 YYEKEE (reference sequence). CDR3 in amino acids: CASSLGEWDNEQFF. The CDR3 nucleotides are TGTGCCAGCAGCTTGGGGGAATGGGACAATGAGCAGTTCTTC.

This clonotype was seen only a few times. J is TRBJ2-5 and V is TRBV20-1, with D possibly being TRBD1 (6 bases). Trimming cost V 3 bases and J 7 bases, with 18 bases left between them. The V gene's germline CDR1 is DFQATT and CDR2 SNEGSKA (reference sequence). The CDR3 consists of 14 residues. The CDR3, as DNA: TGCAGTGCTAGCCCCGTACAGGGCGCGGGGACCCAGTACTTC. Amino acids: CSASPVQGAGTQYF.

This chain connects TRBV3-1 to TRBJ2-4, with D uncertain. The ends were cut back, 8 bases at V and 1 base at J, with 12 bases in the middle. Germline V gene data show CDR1 as LGHDT and CDR2 as YNNKEL (reference sequence). This CDR3 comprises 14 residues. The DNA of the CDR3 is TGTGCCAGCCTGGCATCGGAGGCCAAAAACATTCAGTACTTC. Translated: CASLASEAKNIQYF.

This chain joins TRBV2 and TRBJ2-7, with 8 bases matching TRBD2. V dropped 0 bases and J dropped 2; count of bases not matched to a gene: 3. The CDR3 consists of 15 residues. Per germline, CDR1 SNHLY and CDR2 FYNNEI. The CDR3 coding sequence is TGTGCCAGCAGTGAAGCTGGCGGGGGGCCCTACGAGCAGTACTTC. The encoded protein is CASSEAGGGPYEQYF.

In its sample, this clonotype was seen a few times. The V and J genes are TRBV28 and TRBJ2-5; tentative D call: TRBD2 (5 bases). CDR1 and CDR2 (germline): MDHEN, SYDVKM. The CDR3 is 13 residues long. Trimming took 4 bases from V and 3 from J, leaving 9 bases between them. CDR3 amino acids: CASSSRREETQYF. The CDR3, as DNA: TGTGCCAGCAGTTCTCGGCGGGAAGAGACCCAGTACTTC.

This clonotype was seen more than once but under ten times. The chain combines TRBV2 with TRBJ1-2; possibly TRBD1 for D (5 bases). Germline values: CDR1 SNHLY, CDR2 FYNNEI. Trimming took off 8 bases at V and 0 bases at J, with 19 bases between the two ends. The CDR3 runs to 16 residues. The CDR3: CASSRQPPYSNYGYTF. In nucleotides, the CDR3 is TGTGCCAGCTCGAGACAGCCACCCTACTCTAACTATGGCTACACCTTC.

The CDR3: CSARDPQRLAGGIGEQFF. The CDR3 coding sequence is TGCAGTGCTAGAGACCCCCAGAGACTAGCGGGGGGTATTGGTGAGCAGTTCTTC. The chain recombines TRBV20-1 with TRBJ2-1; TRBD2 matches 13 bases. The CDR3 has 18 residues. V trimming: 0 bases; J trimming: 9 bases; junction bases outside the gene matches: 14. Germline V CDR1 and CDR2: DFQATT, SNEGSKA (reference sequence).

The chain uses TRBV5-6 and TRBJ2-5; 9 bases are a match to TRBD1. V dropped 4 bases and J dropped 0; count of bases not matched to a gene: 1. This CDR3 contains 14 residues. Germline-derived CDR1 and CDR2 are SGHDT and YYEEEE. The CDR3 coding sequence is TGTGCCAGCAGCGGGACAGGGCACCAAGAGACCCAGTACTTC. This translates into CASSGTGHQETQYF. The variable domain in full, with the rest retrieved from reference TRBV5-6 and TRBJ2-5, is DAGVTQSPTHLIKTRGQQVTLRCSPKSGHDTVSWYQQALGQGPQFIFQYYEEEERQRGNFPDRFSGHQFPNYSSELNVNALLLGDSALYLCASSGTGHQETQYFGPGTRLLVL.

This clonotype was observed a few times. The V and J genes are TRBV10-3 and TRBJ1-1, with 9 bases lining up with TRBD1. This CDR3 has 15 residues. The junction had 9 bases not matched to a gene; V was cut back by 6 bases and J by 4 bases. Germline V gene sequence: CDR1 ENHRY, CDR2 SYGVKD. The CDR3 DNA follows: TGTGCCATCAGGATCACCGGGACAGGGAGCACTGAAGCTTTCTTT. It is translated as CAIRITGTGSTEAFF.

The chain recombines TRBV5-1 with TRBJ2-7, with D unclear. The CDR3 is 13 amino acids. V was trimmed by 0 bases and J by 5 bases, leaving 9 bases between them. The germline V gene encodes CDR1 SGHRS and CDR2 YFSETQ. CDR3 nucleotide sequence: TGCGCCAGCAGCTTGGAAGACATCCACGAGCAGTACTTC. This sequence encodes CASSLEDIHEQYF.

The CDR3 sequence: CASSRDREGYSNQPQHF. CDR3 in DNA: TGTGCCAGCTCACGGGACAGGGAGGGATATAGCAATCAGCCCCAGCATTTT. The chain joins TRBV18 to TRBJ1-5, with 9 bases matching TRBD1. The CDR3 has 17 amino acids. Trimming at V came to 4 bases and at J to 0 bases, leaving 7 bases not matched to a gene. The germline CDR1 and CDR2 sequences are KGHSH and LQKENI.

This clonotype was seen a handful of times. The chain uses TRBV6-1 and TRBJ2-7, with D perhaps matching TRBD2 (5 bases). CDR3 size: 14 residues. The V gene lost 6 bases and the J gene lost 3 bases, with 15 bases spanning the gap. The germline V gene encodes CDR1 MNHNS and CDR2 SASEGT. CDR3 amino acids: CASSLVGIDYEQYF. The CDR3 nucleotides read TGTGCCAGCAGCCTTGTCGGGATCGACTACGAGCAGTACTTC.